This entry lists 18 T cell receptor beta chains sequenced from one sample in a study of blood T cell repertoires in COVID-19 (dated by TCRdb to 2018 to 2021). The library came from the immunoSEQ multiplex PCR assay. TCRdb limited this immuneACCESS table to in-frame rearrangements with V and J called. A share of clones is missing; checked studies link under half to unresolved V genes, and the rest is unexplained. The sample table shows 50,000 to 75,000 clones, and less than 80% are seen once. The ten most abundant clones make up about 18% of the sample. Sequencing was carried out using peripheral blood. The source of these receptors is a man between 60 and 75 years old with acute or convalescent COVID-19.

The V call is TRBV7-2, the J call TRBJ1-5; tentative D call: TRBD1 (5 bases). This CDR3 comprises 15 residues. Deletions cut 1 base from V and 2 bases from J, with 9 bases between. CDR1 is SGHTA and CDR2 is FQGNSA in the germline V gene. The chain's CDR3 is CASSLEGSRNQPQHF. CDR3 sequence (DNA): TGTGCCAGCAGCTTAGAGGGGTCTCGCAATCAGCCCCAGCATTTT.

The CDR3 DNA reads TGTGCCAGTAGTCTACGGTGGGCATCAGTTGCAACTAATGAAAAACTGTTTTTT. Encoded protein: CASSLRWASVATNEKLFF. The chain links TRBV19 to TRBJ1-4, with unresolved D. This CDR3 has 18 residues. Per germline, CDR1 LNHDA and CDR2 SQIVND (reference sequence). Trimming shortened V by 5 bases and J by 0 bases, and 19 bases separated the two germline ends.

The rearrangement uses TRBV20-1 and TRBJ1-1; 7 bases agree with TRBD1. J was trimmed by 3 bases and V by 3 bases; bases with no gene match: 10. The CDR3 consists of 15 residues. Germline V gene lookup returns CDR1 DFQATT and CDR2 SNEGSKA (reference sequence). For the CDR3, the DNA is TGCAGTGCTAGTTCCCCGGACAGGTTTGACACTGAAGCTTTCTTT. It translates to CSASSPDRFDTEAFF.

This clone was recorded only once. V and J are TRBV4-2 and TRBJ1-1; TRBD1 matches 9 bases. CDR1 and CDR2 from the germline V gene are LGHNA and YNFKEQ. Unmatched junction bases numbered 13, after V lost 8 bases and J lost 3 bases. The CDR3 is 16 residues long. The CDR3, as DNA: TGTGCCAGCGAAGACGGGACAGGGAATGAGTACACTGAAGCTTTCTTT. Protein sequence: CASEDGTGNEYTEAFF.

The chain couples TRBV6-5 to TRBJ1-2; possibly TRBD1 for D (6 bases). With 2 bases removed from V and 8 bases from J, the gap between germline ends came to 12 bases. The germline V gene encodes CDR1 MNHEY and CDR2 SVGAGI. The CDR3 extends over 13 amino acids. CDR3 DNA: TGTGCCAGCAGTTACGGTGGACAGTTGGGCTACACCTTC. It is translated as CASSYGGQLGYTF.

The V gene is TRBV19, the J gene TRBJ2-6, with TRBD1 matching 8 bases. J lost 4 bases, V lost 8 bases, and 7 bases had no gene match. The CDR3 runs to 15 residues. Germline V gene lookup returns CDR1 LNHDA and CDR2 SQIVND (reference sequence). CDR3 loop: CASVPRGQGANVLTF. The CDR3, as DNA: TGTGCCAGTGTACCCAGGGGGCAGGGGGCCAACGTCCTGACTTTC.

The chain joins TRBV5-1 to TRBJ2-1, with 10 bases that match TRBD2. V trimming: 4 bases; J trimming: 6 bases; junction bases outside the gene matches: 7. Germline V CDR1 and CDR2: SGHRS, YFSETQ. This CDR3 contains 15 residues. CDR3 residues: CASSLLAGDLNEQFF. CDR3 coding DNA: TGCGCCAGCAGCCTCCTAGCGGGAGATCTCAATGAGCAGTTCTTC.

CDR3 nucleotide sequence: TGTGCCAGTAGTATAGGTACATCTAGCGGCTACACCTTC. Amino acids: CASSIGTSSGYTF. J is TRBJ1-2 and V is TRBV19; D not certain. V was pared by 1 base and J by 8 bases, with 11 bases between. The CDR3 is 13 amino acids. Germline loops: CDR1 LNHDA, CDR2 SQIVND (reference sequence).

This sequence joins TRBV5-8 and TRBJ1-1; D may be TRBD1 (5 bases). The germline V gene encodes CDR1 SGHTS and CDR2 YDEGEE. The CDR3 length is 12 residues. The V end was cut by 3 bases, the J end by 11 bases, with 14 bases between. CDR3 loop: CASSSRARVAFF. In nucleotides, the CDR3 is TGTGCCAGCAGCTCTAGGGCCAGGGTTGCTTTCTTT.

V is TRBV6-5 and J is TRBJ1-2; D uncertain. Per germline, CDR1 MNHEY and CDR2 SVGAGI. This CDR3 spans 10 amino acids. Trimming took 10 bases from V and 4 from J, leaving 7 bases between them. For the CDR3, the DNA is TGTGCCACTAAGTTCTATGGCTACACCTTC. The encoded protein is CATKFYGYTF.

The chain uses TRBV28 and TRBJ1-5; TRBD1 matches 9 bases. The trim removed 9 bases at V and 5 bases at J, leaving 8 bases unmatched. CDR1 is MDHEN and CDR2 is SYDVKM in the germline V gene. This CDR3 is built from 14 residues. The chain's CDR3 is CARRDRETDQPQHF. The CDR3 DNA reads as TGTGCCAGACGGGACAGGGAAACGGATCAGCCCCAGCATTTT.

The table lists this clone with a count of one. V is TRBV5-6 and J is TRBJ1-5, with 10 positions matching TRBD1. Looked up from germline, CDR1 is SGHDT and CDR2 is YYEEEE. The CDR3 runs 15 residues. The ends lost 0 bases at V and 7 bases at J; junction bases unmatched: 4. As DNA, the CDR3 is TGTGCCAGCAGCTTGGGACAGGGGGCCTGGCAGCCCCAGCATTTT. Its protein product is CASSLGQGAWQPQHF.

The chain joins TRBV15 to TRBJ2-7; perhaps TRBD2 as D (7 bases). The CDR3 loop spans 15 amino acids. Germline-derived CDR1 and CDR2 are LNHNV and YYDKDF (reference sequence). The V and J ends lost 0 bases and 4 bases respectively, with 13 bases between them. CDR3 sequence (DNA): TGTGCCACCAGCAGAGATGGGGGGCGGGGGTACGAGCAGTACTTC. This encodes CATSRDGGRGYEQYF.

This chain joins TRBV24-1 and TRBJ1-2, with 10 bases matching TRBD1. CDR3 length: 16 residues. J gave up 5 bases and V 4 bases, and 9 bases lay outside the gene matches. CDR1 and CDR2 (germline): KGHDR, SFDVKD. The CDR3 DNA reads TGTGCCACCAGTGAAAATTCCGGGACAGGGGATTATGGCTACACCTTC. Amino acids: CATSENSGTGDYGYTF.

The chain couples TRBV7-3 to TRBJ2-3, with 12 bases lining up with TRBD2. Per the germline V gene, CDR1 is SGHTA and CDR2 is FQGTGA. This CDR3 is built from 15 residues. With 5 bases clipped from V and 6 bases from J, the junction kept 6 bases outside the gene matches. In DNA, the CDR3 is TGTGCCAGCAGCCCGACTAGCGGGAGATCGGATACGCAGTATTTT. Translation: CASSPTSGRSDTQYF.

This chain joins TRBV3-1 (or the pseudogene TRBV3-2) and TRBJ2-1, with TRBD2 matching 11 bases. The germline gives CDR1 LGHDT, CDR2 YNNKEL (reference sequence). CDR3 length: 21 amino acids. Trimming removed 0 bases from V and 6 bases from J; junction bases left unmatched: 19. CDR3 sequence (DNA): TGTGCCAGCAGCCAAGATCGAGGCTTGGTAGCGGGAGGGTTAATAGGCAATGAGCAGTTCTTC. Its protein product is CASSQDRGLVAGGLIGNEQFF.

V usage is TRBV11-2 and J usage is TRBJ1-2; 9 nucleotides match TRBD1. Per the germline V gene, CDR1 is SGHAT and CDR2 is FQNNGV. This CDR3 contains 13 residues. Trimming took 4 bases from V and 7 from J; bases not matched to a gene: 4. The CDR3 DNA is TGTGCCAGCAGCTCTACAGGGGGCGGTGGCTACACCTTC. It yields the protein CASSSTGGGGYTF.

V gene TRBV3-1 (or the pseudogene TRBV3-2) combines with J gene TRBJ2-5; 10 bases agree with TRBD2. Germline V CDR1 and CDR2: LGHDT, YNNKEL (reference sequence). J gave up 5 bases and V 5 bases, and 8 bases lay outside the gene matches. The CDR3 consists of 15 residues. CDR3 sequence (DNA): TGTGCCAGCAGCTTCTGGACTAGCGGTGGTGAGACCCAGTACTTC. It encodes CASSFWTSGGETQYF.